Listed here are 13 T cell receptor beta chains from one sample, sequenced in a study of CD8 T cells in ankylosing spondylitis. Study-wide results and caveats: A TCR beta motif made of several highly homologous variants seemed typical of ankylosing spondylitis blood.

These receptors have no identified antigens. TCRdb called the 5' RACE reads again in MiXCR, with one record for every CDR3 protein. Among about 500,000 distinct CDR3 sequences listed, roughly 13% were seen once. Sequenced: blood, either unsorted or a sorted T cell fraction (not recorded which). These receptors all come from a male donor with ankylosing spondylitis.

In this sample, this clonotype turned up a few times. This chain uses TRBV21-1 with TRBJ2-7. TRBV21-1 is a listed pseudogene. The CDR3 loop spans 13 amino acids. The CDR3 region is CASSSKGPYEQYV. CDR3 in DNA: TGTGCCAGCAGCAGTAAGGGGCCCTACGAGCAGTACGTC.

This clonotype was picked up many times. This sequence joins TRBV2 and TRBJ1-3; tentative D call: TRBD1 (6 bases). The germline V gene encodes CDR1 SNHLY and CDR2 FYNNEI. The CDR3 is 15 residues long. Trimming took 4 bases from V and 0 from J, leaving 10 bases between them. CDR3 region: CASSAETGSGNTIYF. The CDR3 DNA sequence: TGTGCCAGCAGTGCTGAGACAGGCTCTGGAAACACCATATATTTT.

J is TRBJ1-5 and V is TRBV19; D ambiguous. CDR1 and CDR2 (germline): LNHDA, SQIVND (reference sequence). CDR3 length: 15 residues. Between the trimmed V and J ends, which lost 6 bases and 3 bases, there was a span of 15 bases. CDR3: CASRAAATLNQPQHF. DNA of the CDR3: TGTGCCAGTAGGGCAGCCGCCACCCTCAATCAGCCCCAGCATTTT.

The chain carries TRBV20-1 and TRBJ2-7, with 9 bases identical to TRBD2. CDR3 length: 16 residues. The J segment lost 3 bases and the V segment lost 6 bases, leaving 15 bases of the junction unmatched. Germline values: CDR1 DFQATT, CDR2 SNEGSKA (reference sequence). CDR3 amino acids: CSAPRLAVHPDYEQYF. The DNA for the CDR3 is TGCAGTGCCCCGAGACTAGCGGTCCACCCCGACTACGAGCAGTACTTC.

This clonotype has a handful of counts. This chain connects TRBV3-1 to TRBJ2-3; 12 bases map to TRBD2. The V gene end was trimmed by 1 base and the J gene end by 3 bases; junction bases not matched to a gene: 2. The CDR3 has 16 amino acids. Germline loops: CDR1 LGHDT, CDR2 YNNKEL (reference sequence). The CDR3 loop reads CASSQALAGGTDTQYF. CDR3 in DNA: TGTGCCAGCAGCCAAGCTCTAGCGGGAGGGACAGATACGCAGTATTTT.

This clonotype has a handful of counts. This sequence joins TRBV12-3 or TRBV12-4 and TRBJ1-2; possible D gene TRBD1, 5 bases. V was pared by 2 bases and J by 1 base, with 8 bases between. CDR3 size: 14 residues. The CDR3 DNA is TGTGCCAGCAGTTTAAAGGGACTTAACTATGGCTACACCTTC. The encoded protein is CASSLKGLNYGYTF.

A few counts support this clonotype. J is TRBJ2-3 and V is TRBV19; TRBD2 matches 7 bases. Trimming cost V 1 base and J 5 bases; bases outside gene matches: 0. The CDR3 runs to 13 residues. Germline assignment: CDR1 LNHDA and CDR2 SQIVND (reference sequence). The CDR3 sequence: CASSIGEGDTQYF. The CDR3 DNA reads as TGTGCCAGTAGTATAGGGGAGGGAGATACGCAGTATTTT. The variable domain in full, with the rest retrieved from reference TRBV19 and TRBJ2-3, is DGGITQSPKYLFRKEGQNVTLSCEQNLNHDAMYWYRQDPGQGLRLIYYSQIVNDFQKGDIAEGYSVSREKKESFPLTVTSAQKNPTAFYLCASSIGEGDTQYFGPGTRLTVL.

This clonotype was recorded a few times. The chain carries TRBV20-1 and TRBJ1-1; perhaps TRBD1 as D (5 bases). Germline CDR1 is DFQATT and CDR2 is SNEGSKA (reference sequence). This CDR3 has 16 residues. V lost 3 bases, J lost 0 bases, and 17 bases lay in between. CDR3 in amino acids: CSASWQGGGLNTEAFF. The CDR3 nucleotides are TGCAGTGCTAGTTGGCAGGGTGGGGGGTTGAACACTGAAGCTTTCTTT.

In this sample, this clonotype turned up once. A read error is possible here, since a much larger clone lies one base away. This rearrangement joins TRBV9 to TRBJ2-3; TRBD2 might be the D (6 bases). The CDR3 contains 14 residues. Germline CDR1 reads SGDLS; CDR2 reads YYNGEE. Trimming cost V 8 bases and J 0 bases, with 13 bases left between them. In nucleotides, the CDR3 is TGTGCCAGTTGGAGGGAGCCCAGCACAGATACGCAGTATTTT. Translating it yields CASWREPSTDTQYF.

The chain has TRBV10-3 and TRBJ1-3, with D tentatively TRBD1 (5 bases). Germline V gives CDR1 ENHRY, CDR2 SYGVKD. V lost 6 bases and J lost 1, with 13 bases in between. The CDR3 totals 15 residues. The chain's CDR3 is CAISPGTTSGNTIYF. The CDR3 region has the DNA TGTGCCATCAGCCCCGGGACGACATCTGGAAACACCATATATTTT.

This chain uses TRBV20-1 with TRBJ2-1; 8 nucleotides align to TRBD2. The CDR3 runs to 13 residues. CDR1 and CDR2 (germline): DFQATT, SNEGSKA (reference sequence). With 7 bases clipped from V and 8 bases from J, the junction kept 10 bases outside the gene matches. The CDR3 DNA reads as TGCAGTGGAACCCTAGCGGGCCTTCATGAGCAGTTCTTC. It translates to CSGTLAGLHEQFF.

The gene calls are TRBV10-2 and TRBJ2-2; 8 positions agree with TRBD1. With 4 bases clipped from V and 0 bases from J, the junction kept 7 bases outside the gene matches. Germline V gene data show CDR1 as WSHSY and CDR2 as SAAADI. CDR3 length equals 17 residues. For the CDR3, the DNA is TGCGCCAGCAGTGGGTCCAGGGGGCCCGCGAACACCGGGGAGCTGTTTTTT. Protein product: CASSGSRGPANTGELFF.

In this sample, this clonotype turned up a few times. V and J are TRBV20-1 and TRBJ2-1; TRBD2 might be the D (7 bases). The CDR3 has 13 residues. CDR1 and CDR2 (germline): DFQATT, SNEGSKA (reference sequence). V was shortened by 3 bases and J by 4 bases, with 10 bases between the two germline ends. CDR3 sequence reads: CSASRGGYNEQFF. The CDR3 bases are TGCAGTGCTAGTAGGGGGGGGTACAATGAGCAGTTCTTC.